This TCR beta chain was profiled in a study of T cells after yellow fever vaccination. Study at large: Each low-cell-number fraction was prepared by means of SMART-Seq v4 Ultra Low Input. Study results and limitations: The secondary response showed a weaker magnitude and a faster peak, day 5 versus 15.

The germline V gene has CDR1 SGHAT and CDR2 FQDESV (reference sequence). The CDR3 has 14 residues. J gave up 6 bases and V 5 bases, and 5 bases lay outside the gene matches. The authors made TCR cDNA by 5'RACE template switching, adding a universal primer site and UMIs. TCRdb re-called the 5' RACE reads with MiXCR, one entry per CDR3 protein. The sample records about 60,000 distinct CDR3 sequences, approximately 7% being singletons. This clonotype was recorded many times. Its antigen is unidentified. V is TRBV11-1 and J is TRBJ2-1; the match to TRBD1 covers 9 bases. This sequence originates from a man younger than 35 who received the YFV17D yellow fever vaccine. The sequencing here drew on CD8+ T cells sorted from PBMCs, taken on the day of the first yellow fever vaccination. CDR3 protein: CASSRDRAGNEQFF. The CDR3 DNA sequence: TGTGCCAGCAGCCGGGACAGGGCGGGCAATGAGCAGTTCTTC. Using reference TRBV11-1 and TRBJ2-1 for the parts outside the CDR3, the full variable domain is EAEVAQSPRYKITEKSQAVAFWCDPISGHATLYWYRQILGQGPELLVQFQDESVVDDSQLPKDRFSAERLKGVDSTLKIQPAELGDSAMYLCASSRDRAGNEQFFGPGTRLTVL.